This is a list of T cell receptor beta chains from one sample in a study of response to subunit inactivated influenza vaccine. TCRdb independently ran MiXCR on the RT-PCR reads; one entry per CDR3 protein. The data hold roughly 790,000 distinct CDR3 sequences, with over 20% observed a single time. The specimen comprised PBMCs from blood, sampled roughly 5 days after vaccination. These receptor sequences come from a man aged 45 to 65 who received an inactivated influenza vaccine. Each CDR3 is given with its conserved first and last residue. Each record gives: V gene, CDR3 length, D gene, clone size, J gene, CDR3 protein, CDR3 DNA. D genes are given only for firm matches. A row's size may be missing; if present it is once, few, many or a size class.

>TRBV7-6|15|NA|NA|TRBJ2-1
CASSQEGRSYNEQFF
TGTGCCAGCAGCCAGGAAGGGCGGTCCTACAATGAGCAGTTCTTC
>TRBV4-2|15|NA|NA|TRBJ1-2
CASSQDRVANYGYTF
TGTGCCAGCAGCCAAGACAGAGTCGCTAACTATGGCTACACCTTC
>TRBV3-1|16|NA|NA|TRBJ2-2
CASSLKGGWNTGELFF
TGTGCCAGCAGCCTGAAGGGGGGCTGGAACACCGGGGAGCTGTTTTTT
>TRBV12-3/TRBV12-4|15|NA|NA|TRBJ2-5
CASSLGQLPAETQYF
TGTGCCAGCAGCCTCGGACAGTTACCCGCAGAGACCCAGTACTTC
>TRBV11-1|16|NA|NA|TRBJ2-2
CASSLPRGRGTGELFF
TGTGCCAGCAGCTTACCTCGGGGTAGGGGCACCGGGGAGCTGTTTTTT
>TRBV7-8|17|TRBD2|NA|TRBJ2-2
CASSLFETSANTGELFF
TGTGCCAGCAGCCTTTTCGAGACTAGCGCGAACACCGGGGAGCTGTTTTTT
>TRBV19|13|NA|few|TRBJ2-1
CASSIDSYNEQFF
TGTGCCAGTAGTATTGACAGCTACAATGAGCAGTTCTTC
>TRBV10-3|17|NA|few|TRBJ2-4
CAISESQEDTPRDIQYF
TGTGCCATCAGTGAGTCCCAGGAGGACACCCCGCGGGACATTCAGTACTTC
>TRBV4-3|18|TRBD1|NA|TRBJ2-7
CASSQDLSGTGLSHEQYF
TGCGCCAGCAGCCAAGATCTTTCCGGGACAGGGCTTTCTCACGAGCAGTACTTC
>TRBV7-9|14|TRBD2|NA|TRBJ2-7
CASSYTSVSYEQYF
TGTGCCAGCAGCTACACTAGCGTCTCCTACGAGCAGTACTTC